A selection of T cell receptor beta chains follows, all from one sample in a study of cytomegalovirus exposure and HLA in healthy donors. Assay used: immunoSEQ multiplex PCR; TCRdb lists only in-frame clones, some missing. This sample has tens of thousands of clones, with around four fifths found just once. Sequenced sample: PBMCs. The receptor source for this set is a man between 45 and 60 years old in good health and CMV-seropositive. CDR3s include the opening cysteine and the closing phenylalanine or tryptophan. D genes are given only for firm matches. The size entry is marked missing in some rows and otherwise reads once, few, many or a size class.

D gene	clone size	V gene	J gene	CDR3 protein	CDR3 DNA
-	-	TRBV5-8	TRBJ2-1	CASSLSLAPLYNEQFF	TGTGCCAGCAGCCTCTCACTAGCTCCTCTCTACAATGAGCAGTTCTTC
TRBD2	-	TRBV30	TRBJ2-1	CALIAGDPYNEQFF	TGTGCCCTCATTGCGGGAGACCCCTACAATGAGCAGTTCTTC
-	-	TRBV21-1	TRBJ2-1	CASSKVEDRGRNEQFF	TGTGCCAGCAGCAAAGTGGAGGACAGGGGGCGGAATGAGCAGTTCTTC
-	-	TRBV13	TRBJ1-5	CASSLGGKGSNQPQHF	TGTGCCAGCAGCCTGGGGGGGAAAGGTAGCAATCAGCCCCAGCATTTT
-	few	TRBV9	TRBJ1-2	CASSPGHTSNYGYTF	TGTGCCAGCAGCCCCGGACATACTTCAAACTATGGCTACACCTTC
-	-	TRBV6-5	TRBJ1-5	CASRLGPGSQPQHF	TGTGCCAGCAGATTAGGTCCGGGGAGTCAGCCCCAGCATTTT
-	-	TRBV11-3	TRBJ1-5	CASSSSGGDQPQHF	TGTGCCAGCAGCTCATCGGGGGGGGATCAGCCCCAGCATTTT
-	-	TRBV5-8	TRBJ1-5	CASSALPRGSYQPQHF	TGTGCCAGCAGCGCCCTCCCCCGAGGTTCCTATCAGCCCCAGCATTTT
TRBD1	-	TRBV18	TRBJ2-5	CASSPQDRGETQYF	TGTGCCAGCTCACCCCAAGACAGGGGGGAGACCCAGTACTTC
-	-	TRBV19	TRBJ2-2	CASSELAGKGHTGELFF	TGTGCCAGTTCCGAACTGGCAGGGAAAGGGCACACCGGGGAGCTGTTTTTT
-	-	TRBV19	TRBJ1-1	CASSKLQDPPTDTEAFF	TGTGCCAGTAGCAAACTACAGGATCCCCCGACGGACACTGAAGCTTTCTTT
TRBD1	-	TRBV9	TRBJ1-2	CASSVGDSPYGYTF	TGTGCCAGCAGCGTAGGGGACAGCCCCTATGGCTACACCTTC
-	-	TRBV4-1	TRBJ2-7	CASSQDGGGSQYF	TGCGCCAGCAGCCAAGATGGGGGGGGCTCTCAGTACTTC
TRBD1	-	TRBV7-9	TRBJ2-7	CASSLGQGLEQYF	TGTGCCAGCAGCTTAGGACAGGGTCTAGAGCAGTACTTC
TRBD2	-	TRBV13	TRBJ2-1	CASSLSGFLLSQDNEQFF	TGTGCCAGCAGCCTTAGCGGGTTCCTACTCTCCCAGGACAATGAGCAGTTCTTC
-	-	TRBV11-3	TRBJ2-7	CASSLDLDRQYF	TGTGCCAGCAGCTTAGATCTAGACAGACAGTACTTC
-	-	TRBV9	TRBJ1-2	CASSVDQGELPYGYTF	TGTGCCAGCAGCGTAGATCAGGGCGAACTCCCTTATGGCTACACCTTC
-	-	TRBV29-1	TRBJ2-7	CSVSVRDSSYEQYF	TGCAGCGTTTCCGTAAGGGACTCCTCCTACGAGCAGTACTTC
-	once	TRBV6-1	TRBJ2-2	CASSEAGQLRNTGELFF	TGTGCCAGCAGTGAAGCGGGGCAACTACGGAACACCGGGGAGCTGTTTTTT
TRBD1	-	TRBV11-2	TRBJ2-6	CASSFGQGLFSGANGLTF	TGTGCCAGCAGCTTTGGACAGGGCCTATTCTCTGGGGCCAACGGCCTGACTTTC
-	-	TRBV9	TRBJ2-1	CASSVGGSGINEQFF	TGTGCCAGCAGCGTAGGAGGTAGCGGCATAAATGAGCAGTTCTTC
-	-	TRBV7-2	TRBJ2-1	CASRSSGNEQFF	TGTGCCAGCAGATCCAGCGGTAATGAGCAGTTCTTC
TRBD1	-	TRBV5-1	TRBJ1-1	CASSELQGGTEAFF	TGCGCCAGCAGCGAATTGCAGGGGGGCACTGAAGCTTTCTTT
TRBD1	-	TRBV6-5	TRBJ1-2	CASSSAGTGNYGYTF	TGTGCCAGCAGTTCGGCCGGGACAGGGAACTATGGCTACACCTTC
TRBD2	-	TRBV7-7	TRBJ2-1	CASSLLAGEYNEQFF	TGTGCTAGCAGTCTACTAGCGGGAGAGTACAATGAGCAGTTCTTC
TRBD2	-	TRBV6-5	TRBJ2-7	CASRSARGIYEQYF	TGTGCCAGCAGGTCTGCGCGGGGGATCTACGAGCAGTACTTC
-	once	TRBV2	TRBJ2-1	CASGGSSYNEQFF	TGTGCCAGCGGGGGGAGCTCCTACAATGAGCAGTTCTTC
TRBD1	-	TRBV7-9	TRBJ2-7	CASSLEGKQGNEQYF	TGTGCCAGCAGCTTAGAAGGGAAACAGGGGAACGAGCAGTACTTC
-	-	TRBV6-5	TRBJ1-1	CASRDPGTTVEAFF	TGTGCCAGCAGGGACCCAGGGACAACAGTCGAGGCTTTCTTT
TRBD1	-	TRBV5-6	TRBJ1-4	CASSFPQGANEKLFF	TGTGCCAGCAGCTTTCCCCAGGGGGCTAATGAAAAACTGTTTTTT
-	-	TRBV7-9	TRBJ1-1	CASSPGIGANTEAFF	TGTGCCAGCAGTCCAGGGATAGGTGCGAACACTGAAGCTTTCTTT